One sample yielded the 15 T cell receptor beta chains listed below, sequenced in a study of T cell changes during pregnancy in multiple sclerosis. Profiled with immunoSEQ multiplex PCR; TCRdb holds only in-frame clones, not every one. The table lists approximately 88,000 clones, roughly 93% of them singletons. The sequences come from peripheral blood, collected in the third trimester of pregnancy. These receptors all come from a female donor with multiple sclerosis, enrolled in a pregnancy study.

The V call is TRBV11-2, the J call TRBJ2-5; D is perhaps TRBD2 (6 bases). Trimming removed 7 bases at V and 2 bases at J, with 11 bases between. CDR1 is SGHAT and CDR2 is FQNNGV in the germline V gene. The CDR3 runs 13 residues. CDR3 DNA: TGTGCCAGCAACGGGAGTCCTCAAGAGACCCAGTACTTC. It yields the protein CASNGSPQETQYF.

The gene calls are TRBV15 and TRBJ2-3; TRBD1 matches at 7 bases. Germline CDR1 reads LNHNV; CDR2 reads YYDKDF (reference sequence). The junction had 10 bases not matched to a gene; V was cut back by 5 bases and J by 2 bases. This CDR3 is built from 16 residues. For the CDR3, the DNA is TGTGCCACCAGCTCCCGAAGGGGGCCTGTCACAGATACGCAGTATTTT. As protein: CATSSRRGPVTDTQYF.

This clone was observed once. The V and J genes are TRBV10-3 and TRBJ2-4, with D maybe TRBD2 (5 bases). Germline V lookup: CDR1 ENHRY, CDR2 SYGVKD. The V gene lost 6 bases and the J gene lost 0 bases, with 6 bases spanning the gap. CDR3 length equals 13 residues. This CDR3 reads CAIRGEAKNIQYF. CDR3 coding DNA: TGTGCCATCAGGGGAGAAGCCAAAAACATTCAGTACTTC.

The chain uses TRBV30 and TRBJ2-1; 7 positions match TRBD1. This CDR3 is built from 15 residues. Losses at the gene ends were 3 bases for V and 9 bases for J; bases not matched to a gene: 14. CDR1 GTSNPN and CDR2 SVGIG come from the germline V gene (reference sequence). In nucleotides, the CDR3 is TGTGCCTGGAGAAGGAAGGGGGCAGCGTTTGTTGAGCAGTTCTTC. Translation gives CAWRRKGAAFVEQFF.

The V and J genes are TRBV28 and TRBJ1-2; tentative D call: TRBD1 (6 bases). The germline CDR1 and CDR2 sequences are MDHEN and SYDVKM. CDR3 length: 16 amino acids. V lost 5 bases, J lost 0 bases, and 16 bases lay in between. DNA for the CDR3: TGTGCCAGCAGTAAAGGGCAGGGGCACACTAACTATGGCTACACCTTC. It encodes CASSKGQGHTNYGYTF.

The V and J genes are TRBV10-2 and TRBJ1-4, with D perhaps TRBD1 (5 bases). With 6 bases removed from V and 4 bases from J, the gap between germline ends came to 12 bases. The germline V gene encodes CDR1 WSHSY and CDR2 SAAADI. This CDR3 spans 14 amino acids. The CDR3 region is CASRTTDNNEKLFF. In nucleotides, the CDR3 is TGCGCCAGCAGGACGACAGACAATAATGAAAAACTGTTTTTT.

This chain uses TRBV25-1 with TRBJ2-7; tentatively, D is TRBD1 (5 bases). From germline, CDR1 is MGHDK and CDR2 SYGVNS. CDR3 size: 16 residues. V lost 4 bases, J lost 0 bases, and 16 bases lay in between. In nucleotides, the CDR3 is TGTGCCAGCAGTGGTTCTCAGGGTCGGAGCTCCTACGAGCAGTACTTC. Translation gives CASSGSQGRSSYEQYF.

The chain employs TRBV6-1 and TRBJ1-3; 8 bases map to TRBD1. Germline V gene sequence: CDR1 MNHNS, CDR2 SASEGT. The CDR3 runs to 13 residues. After removal of 7 bases from V and 5 bases from J, the junction contained 4 bases not matched to a gene. CDR3 residues: CASKRTGRNTIYF. CDR3 DNA: TGTGCCAGCAAACGGACAGGGAGAAACACCATATATTTT.

The chain recombines TRBV5-1 with TRBJ1-1; D ambiguous. Deletions cut 4 bases from V and 4 bases from J, with 17 bases between. Germline V lookup: CDR1 SGHRS, CDR2 YFSETQ. The length of the CDR3 is 15 residues. The CDR3 is CASSMVAGLGTEAFF. The CDR3 bases are TGCGCCAGCAGCATGGTGGCGGGGTTGGGCACTGAAGCTTTCTTT.

This clone appeared once. The J gene is TRBJ1-3, the V gene TRBV15, with D unclear. This CDR3 comprises 14 residues. V was clipped by 10 bases and J by 0 bases, with 13 bases between them. CDR1 and CDR2 (germline): LNHNV, YYDKDF (reference sequence). CDR3 nucleotides: TGTGCCAGTGCGGACTCCGGCTCTGGAAACACCATATATTTT. Translating gives CASADSGSGNTIYF.

The chain carries TRBV5-1 and TRBJ1-4; 9 bases line up with TRBD1. The CDR3 has 14 residues. The J segment lost 7 bases and the V segment lost 4 bases, leaving 5 bases of the junction unmatched. Germline values: CDR1 SGHRS, CDR2 YFSETQ. DNA for the CDR3: TGCGCCAGCAGCCCGGGACAGGGAGGTGAAAAACTGTTTTTT. Amino acids: CASSPGQGGEKLFF.

The chain joins TRBV6-1 to TRBJ1-5; possible D gene TRBD1, 5 bases. Looked up from germline, CDR1 is MNHNS and CDR2 is SASEGT. The CDR3 sequence is 14 residues long. V was clipped by 4 bases and J by 4 bases, with 11 bases between them. The CDR3 loop is CASSAGLGNQPQHF. CDR3 sequence (DNA): TGTGCCAGCAGTGCAGGGTTAGGGAATCAGCCCCAGCATTTT.

The V call is TRBV18, the J call TRBJ1-2; 7 bases agree with TRBD1. Per the germline V gene, CDR1 is KGHSH and CDR2 is LQKENI. The CDR3 runs 13 residues. The ends lost 3 bases at V and 2 bases at J; junction bases unmatched: 0. DNA of the CDR3: TGTGCCAGCTCACCGGGACAGAACTATGGCTACACCTTC. Translated, it gives CASSPGQNYGYTF.

J is TRBJ2-7 and V is TRBV25-1, with 7 bases lining up with TRBD1. Germline V CDR1 and CDR2: MGHDK, SYGVNS. The V segment lost 4 bases and the J segment 0 bases; nucleotides outside the gene matches: 0. The CDR3 sequence is 13 residues long. Written as DNA, the CDR3 is TGTGCCAGCAGTGGGGACAGCTCCTACGAGCAGTACTTC. As protein: CASSGDSSYEQYF.

Notes on this clone: Sequence at one end of the junction differs from germline and may be a read error. The genes are TRBV12-5 and TRBJ2-7; 8 positions agree with TRBD2. The CDR3 length is 12 residues. Germline V gene data show CDR1 as LGHNT and CDR2 as FRNRAP. CDR3 residues: CASGSTSGTRGF. CDR3 nucleotides: TGTGCTAGTGGTTCCACATCAGGGACTAGGGGCTTC.